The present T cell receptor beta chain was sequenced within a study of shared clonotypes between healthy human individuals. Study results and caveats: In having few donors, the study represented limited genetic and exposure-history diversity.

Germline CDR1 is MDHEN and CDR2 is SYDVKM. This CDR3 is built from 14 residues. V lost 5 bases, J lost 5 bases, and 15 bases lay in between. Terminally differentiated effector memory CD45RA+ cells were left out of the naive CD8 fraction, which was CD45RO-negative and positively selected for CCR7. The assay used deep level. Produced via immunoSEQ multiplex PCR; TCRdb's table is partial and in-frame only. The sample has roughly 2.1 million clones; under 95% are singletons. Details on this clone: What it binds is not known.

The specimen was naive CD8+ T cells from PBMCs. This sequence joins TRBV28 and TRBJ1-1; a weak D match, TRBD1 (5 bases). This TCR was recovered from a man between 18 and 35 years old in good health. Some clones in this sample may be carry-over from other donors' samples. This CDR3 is CASSPRQGVTEAFF. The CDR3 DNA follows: TGTGCCAGCAGTCCCCGCCAAGGGGTGACTGAAGCTTTCTTT.